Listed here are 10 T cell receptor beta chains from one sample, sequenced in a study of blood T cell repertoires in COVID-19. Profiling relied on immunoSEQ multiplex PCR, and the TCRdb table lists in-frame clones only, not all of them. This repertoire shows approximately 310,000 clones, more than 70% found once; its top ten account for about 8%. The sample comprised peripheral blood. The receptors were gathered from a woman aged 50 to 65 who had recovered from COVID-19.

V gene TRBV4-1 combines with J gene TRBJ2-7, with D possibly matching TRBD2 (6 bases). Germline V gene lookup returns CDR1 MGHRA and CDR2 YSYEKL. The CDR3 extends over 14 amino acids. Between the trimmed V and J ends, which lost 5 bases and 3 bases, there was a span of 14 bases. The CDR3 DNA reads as TGCGCCAGCAGCACCCCAACTAGCCGCTACGAGCAGTACTTC. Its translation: CASSTPTSRYEQYF.

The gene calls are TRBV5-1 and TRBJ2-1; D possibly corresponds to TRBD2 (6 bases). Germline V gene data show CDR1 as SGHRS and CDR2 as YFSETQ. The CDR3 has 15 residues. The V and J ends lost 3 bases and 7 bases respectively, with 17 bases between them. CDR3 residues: CASSSGLRVGNEQFF. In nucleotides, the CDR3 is TGCGCCAGCAGCTCCGGACTACGGGTGGGGAATGAGCAGTTCTTC.

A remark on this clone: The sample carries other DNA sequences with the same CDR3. The CDR3 nucleotides are TGTGCCAGCAGCTTGGGTGGCAGTTCCTACGAGCAGTACTTC. Translated, it gives CASSLGGSSYEQYF. The gene calls are TRBV5-6 and TRBJ2-7; unclear D gene. Germline V gene sequence: CDR1 SGHDT, CDR2 YYEEEE. The CDR3 length is 14 residues. V shed 0 bases and J shed 1 base, with 8 bases lying between them. Looking up the rest from reference TRBV5-6 and TRBJ2-7 gives the full variable domain: DAGVTQSPTHLIKTRGQQVTLRCSPKSGHDTVSWYQQALGQGPQFIFQYYEEEERQRGNFPDRFSGHQFPNYSSELNVNALLLGDSALYLCASSLGGSSYEQYFGPGTRLTVT.

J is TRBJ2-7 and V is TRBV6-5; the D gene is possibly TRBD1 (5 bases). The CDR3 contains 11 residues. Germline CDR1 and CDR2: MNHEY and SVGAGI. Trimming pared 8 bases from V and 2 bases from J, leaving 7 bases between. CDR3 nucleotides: TGTGCCAGCGAAGGGGCCTACGAGCAGTACTTC. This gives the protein CASEGAYEQYF.

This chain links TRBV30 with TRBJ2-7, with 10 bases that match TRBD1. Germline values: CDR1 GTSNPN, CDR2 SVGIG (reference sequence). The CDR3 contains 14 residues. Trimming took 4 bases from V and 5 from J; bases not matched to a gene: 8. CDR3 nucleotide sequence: TGTGCCTGGACCGCCTCCGGGACAGGGGACGAGCAGTACTTC. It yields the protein CAWTASGTGDEQYF.

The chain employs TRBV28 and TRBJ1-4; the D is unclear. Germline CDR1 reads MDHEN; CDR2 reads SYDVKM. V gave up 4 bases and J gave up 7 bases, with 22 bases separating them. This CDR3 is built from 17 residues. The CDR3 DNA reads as TGTGCCAGCAGTTCCCCCCGAGGTGCCGGGAAGGGTGAAAAACTGTTTTTT. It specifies CASSSPRGAGKGEKLFF.

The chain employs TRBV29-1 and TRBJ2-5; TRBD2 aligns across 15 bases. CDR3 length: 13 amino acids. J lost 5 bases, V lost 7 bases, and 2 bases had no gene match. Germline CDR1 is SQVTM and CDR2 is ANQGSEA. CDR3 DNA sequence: TGCAGCGGTGGGACTAGCGGGGGGGAGACCCAGTACTTC. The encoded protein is CSGGTSGGETQYF.

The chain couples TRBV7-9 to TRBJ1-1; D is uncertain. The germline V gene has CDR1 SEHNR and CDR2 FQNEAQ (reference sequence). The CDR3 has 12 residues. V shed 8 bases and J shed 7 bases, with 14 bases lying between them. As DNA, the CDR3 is TGTGCCAGCTCACTAGCGGCTTATGAAGCTTTCTTT. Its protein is CASSLAAYEAFF.

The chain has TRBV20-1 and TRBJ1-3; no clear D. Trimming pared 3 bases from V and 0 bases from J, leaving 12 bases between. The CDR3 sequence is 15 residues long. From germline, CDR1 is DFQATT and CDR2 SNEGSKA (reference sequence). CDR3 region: CSASTDPFSGNTIYF. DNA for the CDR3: TGCAGTGCTAGTACAGATCCCTTCTCTGGAAACACCATATATTTT.

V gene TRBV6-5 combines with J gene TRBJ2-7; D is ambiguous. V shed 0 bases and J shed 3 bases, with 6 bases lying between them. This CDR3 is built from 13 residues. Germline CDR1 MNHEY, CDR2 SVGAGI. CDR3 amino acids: CASSYSLGYEQYF. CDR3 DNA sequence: TGTGCCAGCAGTTACTCGCTAGGCTACGAGCAGTACTTC.